This T cell receptor (beta chain) was sequenced for a study of cytomegalovirus exposure and HLA in healthy donors. Study results and limitations: Rare sequences made up most TCRs, while some public TCRs were found in many donors. Data from an earlier analysis indicated that most TCR beta V segments were productive either about 90% or about 30% of the time.

Comments on this clone: Its antigen is as yet unknown.

CDR1 SGHKS and CDR2 YYEKEE come from the germline V gene (reference sequence). The V and J ends lost 1 base and 6 bases, in that order; junction bases with no gene match: 10. The CDR3 has 18 amino acids. PCR involved 60 Vbeta and 13 Jbeta primers. Measured with immunoSEQ multiplex PCR; TCRdb has only the in-frame clones, and not every one. Among fewer than 250,000 clones, more than 75% were seen once, and the ten largest hold around 6%. The sequence came from a man in his forties in good health and CMV-seropositive. Sample: PBMCs. The genes are TRBV5-5 and TRBJ2-3, with TRBD2 identical over 14 bases. CDR3: CASSLSVGLAGVPDTQYF. The CDR3 nucleotides read TGTGCCAGCAGCTTGTCCGTGGGACTAGCGGGAGTTCCCGATACGCAGTATTTT.